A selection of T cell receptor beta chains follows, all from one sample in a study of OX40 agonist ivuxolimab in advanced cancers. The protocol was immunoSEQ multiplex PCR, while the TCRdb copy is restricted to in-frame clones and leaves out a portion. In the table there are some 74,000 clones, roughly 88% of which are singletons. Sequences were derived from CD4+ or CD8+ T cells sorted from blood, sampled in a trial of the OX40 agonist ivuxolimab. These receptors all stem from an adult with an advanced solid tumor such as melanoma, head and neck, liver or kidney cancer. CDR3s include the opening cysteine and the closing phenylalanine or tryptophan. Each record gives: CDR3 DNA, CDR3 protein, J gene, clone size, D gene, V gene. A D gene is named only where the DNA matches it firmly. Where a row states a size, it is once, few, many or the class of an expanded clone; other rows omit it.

DNA: TGTGCCAGCAGTTACGTTCGGACTACCAGCACAGATACGCAGTATTTT
CDR3: CASSYVRTTSTDTQYF
J: TRBJ2-3
size: .
D: .
V: TRBV6-6

DNA: TGTGCCAGCAGCCTGGGGAGAGGATCCTACGAGCAGTACTTC
CDR3: CASSLGRGSYEQYF
J: TRBJ2-7
size: .
D: .
V: TRBV27

DNA: TGCGCCAGCAGCCAAGATCTCCAGGGGTTTATGGAAAACATTCAGTACTTC
CDR3: CASSQDLQGFMENIQYF
J: TRBJ2-4
size: once
D: .
V: TRBV4-3

DNA: TGTGCCAGCAGCTTAGTCTCTGGGGCCAACGTCCTGACTTTC
CDR3: CASSLVSGANVLTF
J: TRBJ2-6
size: .
D: .
V: TRBV11-2

DNA: TGTGCCAGCAGCTGGAGAACCTACGAGCAGTACTTC
CDR3: CASSWRTYEQYF
J: TRBJ2-7
size: .
D: .
V: TRBV11-2

DNA: TGTGCCAGCAGCTTAGTTCCGGGAGGAGAGACCCAGTACTTC
CDR3: CASSLVPGGETQYF
J: TRBJ2-5
size: .
D: TRBD2
V: TRBV7-3

DNA: TGTGCCAGCACCGCACAGGGGGGCAATCAGCCCCAGCATTTT
CDR3: CASTAQGGNQPQHF
J: TRBJ1-5
size: once
D: TRBD1
V: TRBV27

DNA: TGTGCCAGTAGTCCGGGACAGCGTGGCGAGCAGTTCTTC
CDR3: CASSPGQRGEQFF
J: TRBJ2-1
size: .
D: TRBD1
V: TRBV19

DNA: TGTGCCAGCAGTTTCGCGGTGGGGCTGGACTCTGGAAACACCATATATTTT
CDR3: CASSFAVGLDSGNTIYF
J: TRBJ1-3
size: .
D: .
V: TRBV28

DNA: TGTGCCAGCAACCCCTCCGGGACGGGGGAGGAGGAGCAGTACTTC
CDR3: CASNPSGTGEEEQYF
J: TRBJ2-7
size: .
D: .
V: TRBV9

DNA: TGTGCCATCAGAGATCGGACTAGCGGCACAGATACGCAGTATTTT
CDR3: CAIRDRTSGTDTQYF
J: TRBJ2-3
size: .
D: TRBD2
V: TRBV10-3

DNA: TGTGCCAGCAGCTTAAGCGATAAGGAGGACGAGCAGTACTTC
CDR3: CASSLSDKEDEQYF
J: TRBJ2-7
size: .
D: .
V: TRBV7-9

DNA: TGTGCCAGCAGCGGGGGGGCAGGTAGCACAGATACGCAGTATTTT
CDR3: CASSGGAGSTDTQYF
J: TRBJ2-3
size: .
D: .
V: TRBV11-2

DNA: TGTGCCAGCAGTCGGACTAGCGGAACAGATACGCAGTATTTT
CDR3: CASSRTSGTDTQYF
J: TRBJ2-3
size: .
D: TRBD2
V: TRBV7-2

DNA: TGTGCCTGGAGGCCCGGGACAACCCTTTTCTCTGGGGCCAACGTCCTGACTTTC
CDR3: CAWRPGTTLFSGANVLTF
J: TRBJ2-6
size: .
D: .
V: TRBV30

DNA: TGTGCCAGCAGTCTACCGACAGATAACTATGGCTACACCTTC
CDR3: CASSLPTDNYGYTF
J: TRBJ1-2
size: .
D: .
V: TRBV28

DNA: TGTGCCAGCAGCCTACAGGGTCCGGGAGTATCGTACAATGAGCAGTTCTTC
CDR3: CASSLQGPGVSYNEQFF
J: TRBJ2-1
size: .
D: .
V: TRBV27

DNA: TGTGCCAGCAGCCCGCCAGACAGCTCCTACGAGCAGTACTTC
CDR3: CASSPPDSSYEQYF
J: TRBJ2-7
size: .
D: .
V: TRBV7-9

DNA: TGTGCCAGCAGCTCCCTTACCGAGCAGTACTTC
CDR3: CASSSLTEQYF
J: TRBJ2-7
size: once
D: .
V: TRBV11-2

DNA: TGCGCCAGCAGCTTGGTGGGACTATCCAACAATGAGCAGTTCTTC
CDR3: CASSLVGLSNNEQFF
J: TRBJ2-1
size: few
D: TRBD2
V: TRBV5-1

DNA: TGTGCCAGCAGTGCCAGCTTAGGAGACAGGGAGCAGTTCTTC
CDR3: CASSASLGDREQFF
J: TRBJ2-1
size: .
D: .
V: TRBV6-1

DNA: TGTGCCAGCAGTCGTTCGGGACAGGGACCCTACGAGCAGTACTTC
CDR3: CASSRSGQGPYEQYF
J: TRBJ2-7
size: few
D: TRBD1
V: TRBV28

DNA: TGTGCCAGCAGTCCGGGACGGACGCTCTCTGGAAACACCATATATTTT
CDR3: CASSPGRTLSGNTIYF
J: TRBJ1-3
size: .
D: .
V: TRBV6-6

DNA: TGCGCCAGCAGCTTGGACAGGACCTACGAGCAGTACTTC
CDR3: CASSLDRTYEQYF
J: TRBJ2-7
size: .
D: .
V: TRBV5-1

DNA: TGCGCCAGCAGCCTACAAGAGACCCAGTACTTC
CDR3: CASSLQETQYF
J: TRBJ2-5
size: once
D: .
V: TRBV5-1

DNA: TGTGCCAGCAGCTTTTACGCTCCTCTGGGGGCGGCCACCGGGGAGCTGTTTTTT
CDR3: CASSFYAPLGAATGELFF
J: TRBJ2-2
size: .
D: .
V: TRBV5-5

DNA: TGTGCCAGCAGCCAAGACGGAGGCTACACCTTC
CDR3: CASSQDGGYTF
J: TRBJ1-2
size: .
D: .
V: TRBV7-2

DNA: TGTGCCAGCAGCTGGGCCTCGGGTCAGCCCCAGCATTTT
CDR3: CASSWASGQPQHF
J: TRBJ1-5
size: .
D: .
V: TRBV5-8

DNA: TGCGCCAGCAGCCCCGACAGGAGCTCCTACGAGCAGTACTTC
CDR3: CASSPDRSSYEQYF
J: TRBJ2-7
size: .
D: .
V: TRBV4-1

DNA: TGTGCCAGTAGTGAGCGTGATAGCTCCTACAATGAGCAGTTCTTC
CDR3: CASSERDSSYNEQFF
J: TRBJ2-1
size: .
D: .
V: TRBV19

DNA: TGTGCCAGTAGTTTCGGGCAGGGGGCGGCCTACAATGAGCAGTTCTTC
CDR3: CASSFGQGAAYNEQFF
J: TRBJ2-1
size: .
D: TRBD1
V: TRBV19

DNA: TGTGCCAGCAGTGATCACAGGGAGGAGGAGCAGTACTTC
CDR3: CASSDHREEEQYF
J: TRBJ2-5
size: .
D: .
V: TRBV6-6

DNA: TGTGCCAGCTCACCTAACCTCCCAGAAAATTCACCCCTCCACTTT
CDR3: CASSPNLPENSPLHF
J: TRBJ1-6
size: .
D: .
V: TRBV18

DNA: TGTGCCTGGAATCGCGGTCCCACTACCTCGTACGAGCAGTACTTC
CDR3: CAWNRGPTTSYEQYF
J: TRBJ2-7
size: .
D: .
V: TRBV30

DNA: TGCGCCAGCAGGCCTGGACAGTTGACCGGGGAGCTGTTTTTT
CDR3: CASRPGQLTGELFF
J: TRBJ2-2
size: .
D: .
V: TRBV5-1

DNA: TGCGCCAGCAGCGGGGGGACAGGGGATCCCCTCGAGCAGTACTTC
CDR3: CASSGGTGDPLEQYF
J: TRBJ2-7
size: .
D: TRBD1
V: TRBV5-1

DNA: TGTGCCAGCAGCCCCGGATTAGGGGACTACGAGCAGTACTTC
CDR3: CASSPGLGDYEQYF
J: TRBJ2-7
size: .
D: .
V: TRBV13

DNA: TGTGCCTGGAGTGGGACAGTTGGAGGTGCCATATATTTT
CDR3: CAWSGTVGGAIYF
J: TRBJ1-3
size: .
D: .
V: TRBV30